This T cell receptor beta chain comes out of a study of control samples from healthy donors and cancer patients. V dropped 0 bases and J dropped 5 bases, with 8 bases sitting between them. This CDR3 has 13 amino acids. The germline CDR1 and CDR2 sequences are SGHKS and YYEKEE (reference sequence). Some clones are missing from TCRdb's copy, which holds only in-frame ones; the method was immunoSEQ multiplex PCR. This table holds 230,000 or so clones, about 94% found once. This chain links TRBV5-5 with TRBJ2-5; D is ambiguous. The source material was blood. The sequence was collected from a man between 45 and 60 years old in good health. This CDR3 is CASSLAPRETQYF. In nucleotides, the CDR3 is TGTGCCAGCAGCTTGGCGCCTCGGGAGACCCAGTACTTC.